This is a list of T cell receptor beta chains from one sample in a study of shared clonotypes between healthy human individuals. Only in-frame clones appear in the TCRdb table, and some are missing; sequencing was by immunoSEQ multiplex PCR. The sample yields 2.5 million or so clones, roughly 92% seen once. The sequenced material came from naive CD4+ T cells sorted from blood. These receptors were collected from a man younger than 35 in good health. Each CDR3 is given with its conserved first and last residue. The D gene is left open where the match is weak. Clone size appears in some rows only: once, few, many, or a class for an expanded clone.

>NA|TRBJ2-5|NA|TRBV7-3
CASSLGFGQETQYF
TGTGCCAGCAGCTTAGGGTTCGGGCAGGAGACCCAGTACTTC
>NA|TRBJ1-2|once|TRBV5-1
CASSSGLYGYTF
TGCGCCAGCAGCTCGGGCCTCTATGGCTACACCTTC
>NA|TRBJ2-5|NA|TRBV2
CASSQDNEETQYF
TGTGCCAGCAGTCAGGACAACGAAGAGACCCAGTACTTC
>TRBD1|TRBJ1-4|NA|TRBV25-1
CASSEYPQGVEKLFF
TGTGCCAGCAGTGAATACCCCCAGGGGGTCGAAAAACTGTTTTTT
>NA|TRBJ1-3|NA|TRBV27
CASSARQYGNTIYF
TGTGCCAGCAGTGCTCGACAGTACGGAAACACCATATATTTT
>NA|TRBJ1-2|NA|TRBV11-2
CASSLDSWGGANYGYTF
TGTGCCAGCAGCTTAGATTCATGGGGAGGGGCTAACTATGGCTACACCTTC
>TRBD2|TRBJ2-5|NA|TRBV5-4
CASSPGGGTQETQYF
TGTGCCAGCAGTCCGGGGGGAGGAACCCAAGAGACCCAGTACTTC
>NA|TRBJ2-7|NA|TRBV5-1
CASSLEGKGSDEQYF
TGCGCCAGCAGCTTGGAAGGAAAGGGTTCCGACGAGCAGTACTTC
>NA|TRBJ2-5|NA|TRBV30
CAWSRQAETQYF
TGTGCCTGGAGTAGACAGGCAGAGACCCAGTACTTC
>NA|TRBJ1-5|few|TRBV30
CAWSRDYGGNQPQHF
TGTGCCTGGAGTCGGGACTATGGGGGCAATCAGCCCCAGCATTTT
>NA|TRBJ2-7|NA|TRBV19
CASSTGGVDYEQYF
TGTGCCAGTAGTACCGGAGGGGTGGATTACGAGCAGTACTTC